These 7 T cell receptor beta chains share one sample of origin, sequenced in a study of PD-L1 blockade in urothelial cancer. Using immunoSEQ multiplex PCR, the repertoire was profiled, and TCRdb retains in-frame clones only, with some absent. Of about 95,000 clones in the sample, 90% were seen once. Indicated time point: pretreatment peripheral blood. The starting material was PBMCs, obtained around atezolizumab (anti-PD-L1) treatment. The receptors were sampled from a man aged 55 to 69 with urothelial cancer.

V and J are TRBV2 and TRBJ2-1; D is possibly TRBD1 (5 bases). Looked up from germline, CDR1 is SNHLY and CDR2 is FYNNEI. The V end lost 3 bases, the J end lost 1 base, and 28 bases lay between the germline ends. This CDR3 region has 21 residues. CDR3 DNA: TGTGCCAGCAGTGAGTATGTAGGGGTGGCCCCAACAAATCCATCCTACAATGAGCAGTTCTTC. It translates to CASSEYVGVAPTNPSYNEQFF.

J is TRBJ2-1 and V is TRBV7-2; D not certain. Germline V gene lookup returns CDR1 SGHTA and CDR2 FQGNSA. This CDR3 has 14 amino acids. With 2 bases removed from V and 3 bases from J, the gap between germline ends came to 8 bases. The CDR3 protein is CASSLSLGYNEQFF. The CDR3 nucleotides read TGTGCCAGCAGCTTATCCCTAGGCTACAATGAGCAGTTCTTC. The variable domain in full, with the rest retrieved from reference TRBV7-2 and TRBJ2-1, is GAGVSQSPSNKVTEKGKDVELRCDPISGHTALYWYRQSLGQGLEFLIYFQGNSAPDKSGLPSDRFSAERTGGSVSTLTIQRTQQEDSAVYLCASSLSLGYNEQFFGPGTRLTVL.

The genes are TRBV7-6 and TRBJ2-1; 7 bases fit TRBD2. The germline V gene has CDR1 SGHVS and CDR2 FNYEAQ. V gave up 2 bases and J gave up 0 bases; unmatched junction bases: 4. This CDR3 contains 16 residues. This chain's CDR3 is CASSLRGRASYNEQFF. As DNA, the CDR3 is TGTGCCAGCAGCTTACGTGGGAGGGCCTCCTACAATGAGCAGTTCTTC.

J is TRBJ1-1 and V is TRBV5-1, with D possibly being TRBD1 (5 bases). Between the trimmed V and J ends, which lost 2 bases and 1 base, there was a span of 12 bases. The CDR3 is 15 amino acids. CDR1 SGHRS and CDR2 YFSETQ come from the germline V gene. The CDR3 reads CASSLSTGGNTEAFF. CDR3 nucleotide sequence: TGCGCCAGCAGCTTAAGCACCGGGGGGAACACTGAAGCTTTCTTT.

V is TRBV29-1 and J is TRBJ1-4; tentatively, D is TRBD1 (5 bases). The germline V gene encodes CDR1 SQVTM and CDR2 ANQGSEA. The CDR3 has 10 residues. With 7 bases removed from V and 11 bases from J, the gap between germline ends came to 11 bases. Here the CDR3 DNA reads TGCAGCGCCTATAAGGGGAAACTGTTTTTT. Its translation: CSAYKGKLFF.

V usage is TRBV27 and J usage is TRBJ1-1, with 7 bases aligning to TRBD1. CDR1 is MNHEY, CDR2 SMNVEV, per germline (reference sequence). The CDR3 has 15 residues. Germline trimming cut 3 bases from V and 5 bases from J; bases unmatched to any gene: 9. The CDR3 spells CASSFGDSLGTEAFF. CDR3 nucleotide sequence: TGTGCCAGCAGTTTTGGGGACAGTTTGGGTACTGAAGCTTTCTTT.

This clone was seen just once. This chain connects TRBV11-2 to TRBJ2-7, with a tentative D call TRBD1 (6 bases). This CDR3 contains 15 residues. Germline V gives CDR1 SGHAT, CDR2 FQNNGV. V lost 6 bases and J 4 bases, leaving 19 bases between the germline ends. The CDR3 sequence is CASSVTGQPYYEQYF. CDR3 DNA: TGTGCCAGCAGTGTAACCGGACAGCCGTATTACGAGCAGTACTTC. The full variable domain, its missing parts supplied by reference TRBV11-2 and TRBJ2-7, is EAGVAQSPRYKIIEKRQSVAFWCNPISGHATLYWYQQILGQGPKLLIQFQNNGVVDDSQLPKDRFSAERLKGVDSTLKIQPAKLEDSAVYLCASSVTGQPYYEQYFGPGTRLTVT.